The 23 T cell receptor beta chains in this list originate from one sample, sequenced in a study of blood T cell repertoires in COVID-19 (dated by TCRdb to the early 2020s). Library method: the immunoSEQ multiplex PCR assay. TCRdb took this table from immuneACCESS and kept in-frame rearrangements with V and J called. Such tables lack part of the clones; where checked against another copy, unresolved V genes explain under half of the gap, and the rest is unexplained. This sample lists approximately 170,000 clones; 75% to 90% were detected once. Roughly 7.5% of the sample comes from the top ten. Sequenced sample: peripheral blood. These receptors came from a woman in her 70s with COVID-19, enrolled during active disease.

The chain joins TRBV5-8 to TRBJ1-2; D not certain. Trimming removed 4 bases from V and 2 bases from J, with 9 bases in between. The CDR3 spans 13 residues. Germline CDR1 and CDR2: SGHTS and YDEGEE. The CDR3 nucleotides are TGTGCCAGCAGCCCCCTCAGGAACTATGGCTACACCTTC. Encoded protein: CASSPLRNYGYTF. The complete variable domain, with remaining parts taken from reference TRBV5-8 and TRBJ1-2, reads EAGVTQSPTHLIKTRGQQATLRCSPISGHTSVYWYQQALGLGLQFLLWYDEGEERNRGNFPPRFSGRQFPNYSSELNVNALELEDSALYLCASSPLRNYGYTFGSGTRLTVV.

The V gene is TRBV3-1 (or the pseudogene TRBV3-2), the J gene TRBJ2-7; D is undetermined. The V end was cut by 1 base, the J end by 8 bases, with 12 bases between. CDR3 length: 13 residues. Germline assignment: CDR1 LGHDT and CDR2 YNNKEL (reference sequence). CDR3: CASSQALSEKQYF. The CDR3 DNA follows: TGTGCCAGCAGCCAAGCCCTATCGGAGAAGCAGTACTTC.

J is TRBJ1-3 and V is TRBV27, with D tentatively TRBD1 (6 bases). The CDR3 is 14 residues long. Trimming took 6 bases from V and 0 from J, leaving 9 bases between them. Germline V gene data show CDR1 as MNHEY and CDR2 as SMNVEV (reference sequence). CDR3: CASRTGPSGNTIYF. Here the CDR3 DNA reads TGTGCCAGCAGAACAGGGCCCTCTGGAAACACCATATATTTT.

The chain is built from TRBV2 and TRBJ1-5; 7 positions agree with TRBD1. CDR1 and CDR2 (germline): SNHLY, FYNNEI. The CDR3 consists of 14 residues. J lost 7 bases, V lost 4 bases, and 7 bases had no gene match. In DNA, the CDR3 is TGTGCCAGCAGTGCCAACAGGGGTGGCCAGCCCCAGCATTTT. This codes for CASSANRGGQPQHF.

A few counts support this clone. The chain recombines TRBV9 with TRBJ2-5; the D is unclear. The ends were cut back, 0 bases at V and 3 bases at J, with 9 bases in the middle. The CDR3 is made up of 14 amino acids. Germline CDR1 SGDLS, CDR2 YYNGEE. The CDR3 nucleotides are TGTGCCAGCAGCGTAGGTGGTAGTGAAGAGACCCAGTACTTC. As protein: CASSVGGSEETQYF. Together with reference TRBV9 and TRBJ2-5, the CDR3 gives the full variable domain: DSGVTQTPKHLITATGQRVTLRCSPRSGDLSVYWYQQSLDQGLQFLIQYYNGEERAKGNILERFSAQQFPDLHSELNLSSLELGDSALYFCASSVGGSEETQYFGPGTRLLVL.

The chain carries TRBV5-1 and TRBJ2-3; possibly TRBD2 for D (5 bases). Germline V lookup: CDR1 SGHRS, CDR2 YFSETQ. Trimming shortened V by 2 bases and J by 6 bases, and 19 bases separated the two germline ends. This CDR3 is built from 16 residues. CDR3 nucleotides: TGCGCCAGCAGCTTCGGGGATTCCTCAAATGGGGATACGCAGTATTTT. It translates to CASSFGDSSNGDTQYF.

This chain uses TRBV21-1 with TRBJ2-4; the table's D call TRBD1 went unverified against the DNA. TRBV21-1 is recorded as a pseudogene. The CDR3 has 16 amino acids. The CDR3 loop reads CANAKTQGAAKNIQYF. CDR3 in DNA: TGTGCCAATGCTAAAACGCAGGGTGCCGCCAAAAACATTCAGTACTTC.

The chain combines TRBV2 with TRBJ2-7; 9 positions agree with TRBD1. Germline loops: CDR1 SNHLY, CDR2 FYNNEI. With 0 bases clipped from V and 2 bases from J, the junction kept 2 bases outside the gene matches. The CDR3 loop spans 15 amino acids. Here the CDR3 reads CASSEAWDRAYEQYF. Written as DNA, the CDR3 is TGTGCCAGCAGTGAAGCGTGGGACAGGGCCTACGAGCAGTACTTC. Full variable domain (outside the CDR3, taken from reference TRBV2 and TRBJ2-7): EPEVTQTPSHQVTQMGQEVILRCVPISNHLYFYWYRQILGQKVEFLVSFYNNEISEKSEIFDDQFSVERPDGSNFTLKIRSTKLEDSAMYFCASSEAWDRAYEQYFGPGTRLTVT.

The rearrangement joins TRBV3-1 (or the pseudogene TRBV3-2) to TRBJ2-2, with 13 bases aligning to TRBD2. Germline trimming cut 4 bases from V and 4 bases from J; bases unmatched to any gene: 9. The CDR3 is 18 amino acids. Looked up from germline, CDR1 is LGHDT and CDR2 is YNNKEL (reference sequence). Written as DNA, the CDR3 is TGTGCCAGCAGCCGCACTAGCGGGAGGGCCTCGGGCACCGGGGAGCTGTTTTTT. Translated, it gives CASSRTSGRASGTGELFF.

The gene calls are TRBV5-1 and TRBJ1-2, with 7 bases fitting TRBD1. Germline CDR1 is SGHRS and CDR2 is YFSETQ. The length of the CDR3 is 12 residues. After removal of 0 bases from V and 9 bases from J, the junction contained 2 bases not matched to a gene. The CDR3 sequence: CASSLEGASYTF. In DNA form, the CDR3 reads TGCGCCAGCAGCTTGGAGGGGGCCAGCTACACCTTC.

The chain uses TRBV25-1 and TRBJ2-5; the D is unclear. The CDR3 length is 13 residues. With 2 bases removed from V and 5 bases from J, the gap between germline ends came to 9 bases. The V gene's germline CDR1 is MGHDK and CDR2 SYGVNS. CDR3 amino acids: CASSEGSVETQYF. The CDR3 DNA reads TGTGCCAGCAGTGAAGGCAGTGTGGAGACCCAGTACTTC.

V gene TRBV21-1 combines with J gene TRBJ1-1; the listed D gene, TRBD1, was not tested against the DNA. TRBV21-1 is reported as a pseudogene. The CDR3 extends over 18 amino acids. CDR3 coding DNA: TGTGCCAGCAGCAAATGGAGAGGGGACACTAATTTAAACACTGAAGCTTTCTTT. It specifies CASSKWRGDTNLNTEAFF.

CDR3 in amino acids: CASSFGGQSYNEQFF. CDR3 coding DNA: TGTGCCAGCAGCTTTGGCGGGCAAAGCTACAATGAGCAGTTCTTC. The chain links TRBV11-3 to TRBJ2-1; maybe TRBD2 (5 bases). The V and J ends lost 3 bases and 3 bases respectively, with 12 bases between them. The V gene's germline CDR1 is SGHNT and CDR2 YENEEA. The CDR3 is 15 residues long.

V gene TRBV27 combines with J gene TRBJ2-7; a weak D match, TRBD1 (5 bases). Germline CDR1 reads MNHEY; CDR2 reads SMNVEV (reference sequence). The V gene lost 3 bases and the J gene lost 4 bases, with 25 bases spanning the gap. The CDR3 runs 18 residues. The CDR3 sequence is CASSLGPGQPPLTYEQYF. CDR3 coding DNA: TGTGCCAGCAGTTTGGGCCCAGGGCAGCCCCCTTTAACGTACGAGCAGTACTTC.

The chain recombines TRBV6-5 with TRBJ2-2, with TRBD2 identical over 10 bases. The CDR3 loop spans 13 amino acids. The germline CDR1 and CDR2 sequences are MNHEY and SVGAGI. V gave up 7 bases and J gave up 8 bases; unmatched junction bases: 4. In DNA, the CDR3 is TGTGCCAGCAATCTAGCGGGAGAAGGGGAGCTGTTTTTT. This translates into CASNLAGEGELFF.

The V and J genes are TRBV6-6 and TRBJ1-1, with D perhaps TRBD1 (5 bases). V gave up 6 bases and J gave up 7 bases, with 12 bases separating them. The CDR3 is 12 amino acids. Germline loops: CDR1 MNHNY, CDR2 SVGAGI (reference sequence). Here the CDR3 DNA reads TGTGCCAGCAGCCCCCCGGGGGGTGAAGCTTTCTTT. This translates into CASSPPGGEAFF.

The chain couples TRBV19 to TRBJ1-5; D possibly corresponds to TRBD1 (6 bases). This CDR3 contains 17 residues. Trimming pared 0 bases from V and 1 base from J, leaving 13 bases between. Per germline, CDR1 LNHDA and CDR2 SQIVND (reference sequence). The CDR3 nucleotides are TGTGCCAGTAGTATAGAAGGGGGGGGCAACAGCAATCAGCCCCAGCATTTT. Protein product: CASSIEGGGNSNQPQHF.

This chain joins TRBV10-3 and TRBJ1-2, with TRBD1 identical over 8 bases. The V gene's germline CDR1 is ENHRY and CDR2 SYGVKD. V was clipped by 4 bases and J by 4 bases; unmatched bases: 14. This CDR3 has 17 amino acids. The CDR3: CAISGSQSGQGFYGYTF. CDR3 nucleotide sequence: TGTGCCATCAGTGGTTCCCAATCCGGACAGGGTTTCTATGGCTACACCTTC.

The chain employs TRBV20-1 and TRBJ2-7; no firm D call. The CDR3 runs to 11 residues. Per germline, CDR1 DFQATT and CDR2 SNEGSKA (reference sequence). Trimming removed 4 bases at V and 4 bases at J, with 8 bases between. In DNA, the CDR3 is TGCAGTGCTACAACTGAGTACGAGCAGTACTTC. Its translation is CSATTEYEQYF.

This chain connects TRBV19 to TRBJ1-5; D not resolved. Trimming pared 5 bases from V and 3 bases from J, leaving 14 bases between. The germline gives CDR1 LNHDA, CDR2 SQIVND (reference sequence). The CDR3 runs 15 residues. CDR3 region: CASSPRTGNNQPQHF. The DNA of the CDR3 is TGTGCCAGTAGTCCCCGGACGGGAAACAATCAGCCCCAGCATTTT.

The rearrangement uses TRBV14 and TRBJ2-2; D uncertain. The CDR3 covers 15 residues. CDR1 and CDR2 (germline): SGHDN, FVKESK. Trimming cost V 1 base and J 5 bases, with 11 bases left between them. The CDR3 DNA is TGTGCCAGCAGCCAAGGATCGAGGCCGACCGGGGAGCTGTTTTTT. This encodes CASSQGSRPTGELFF. Supplemented by reference TRBV14 and TRBJ2-2, the full variable domain reads EAGVTQFPSHSVIEKGQTVTLRCDPISGHDNLYWYRRVMGKEIKFLLHFVKESKQDESGMPNNRFLAERTGGTYSTLKVQPAELEDSGVYFCASSQGSRPTGELFFGEGSRLTVL.

V usage is TRBV7-8 and J usage is TRBJ2-5; 9 bases are a match to TRBD1. V lost 5 bases to trimming and J lost 5 bases; unmatched junction nucleotides: 3. The CDR3 has 13 residues. The germline gives CDR1 SGHVS, CDR2 FQNEAQ. The CDR3, as DNA: TGTGCCAGCAGCCCCGACAGGGGGGAGACCCAGTACTTC. Its translation: CASSPDRGETQYF.

This clone was counted a few times. The rearrangement joins TRBV4-3 to TRBJ2-3, with 10 bases that match TRBD2. The CDR3 consists of 14 residues. Trimming took 5 bases from V and 6 from J; bases not matched to a gene: 5. Germline V gene data show CDR1 as LGHNA and CDR2 as YSLEER. CDR3 sequence: CASSSTSGVDTQYF. CDR3 bases: TGCGCCAGCAGCTCCACTAGCGGGGTGGATACGCAGTATTTT.